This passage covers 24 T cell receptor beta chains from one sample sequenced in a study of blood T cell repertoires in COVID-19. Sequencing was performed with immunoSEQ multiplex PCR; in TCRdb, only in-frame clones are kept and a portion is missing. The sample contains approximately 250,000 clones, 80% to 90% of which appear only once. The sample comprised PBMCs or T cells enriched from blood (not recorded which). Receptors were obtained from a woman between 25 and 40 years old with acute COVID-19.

The CDR3 nucleotides are TGCAGTGCTAGTTCGCCAGATACCCCATACGAGCAGTACTTC. This sequence encodes CSASSPDTPYEQYF. The rearrangement joins TRBV20-1 to TRBJ2-7; no firm D call. The V end lost 3 bases, the J end lost 4 bases, and 16 bases lay between the germline ends. Germline loops: CDR1 DFQATT, CDR2 SNEGSKA (reference sequence). The length of the CDR3 is 14 residues.

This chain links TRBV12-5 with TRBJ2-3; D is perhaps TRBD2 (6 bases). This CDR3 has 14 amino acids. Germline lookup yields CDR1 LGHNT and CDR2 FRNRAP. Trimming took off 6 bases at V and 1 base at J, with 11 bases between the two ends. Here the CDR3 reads CASGYGSGTDTQYF. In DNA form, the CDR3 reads TGTGCTAGTGGATACGGGAGTGGCACAGATACGCAGTATTTT.

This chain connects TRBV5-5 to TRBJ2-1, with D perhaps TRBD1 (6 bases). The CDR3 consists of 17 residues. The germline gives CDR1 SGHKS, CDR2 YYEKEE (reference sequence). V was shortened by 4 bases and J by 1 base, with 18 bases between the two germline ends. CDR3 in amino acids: CASSPVLTRGSYNEQFF. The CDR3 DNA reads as TGTGCCAGCAGCCCCGTTCTCACTAGGGGGTCCTACAATGAGCAGTTCTTC.

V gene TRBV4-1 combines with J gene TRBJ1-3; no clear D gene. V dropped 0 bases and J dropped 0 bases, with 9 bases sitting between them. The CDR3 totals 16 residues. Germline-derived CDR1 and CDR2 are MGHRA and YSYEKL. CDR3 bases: TGCGCCAGCAGCCAAGACCCAGGTTACTCTGGAAACACCATATATTTT. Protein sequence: CASSQDPGYSGNTIYF.

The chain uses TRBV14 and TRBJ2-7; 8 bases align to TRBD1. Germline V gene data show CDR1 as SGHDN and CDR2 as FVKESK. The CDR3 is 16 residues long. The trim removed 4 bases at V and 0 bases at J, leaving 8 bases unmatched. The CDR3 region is CASSLSTQGASYEQYF. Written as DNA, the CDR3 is TGTGCCAGCAGCCTCAGCACCCAGGGGGCCTCCTACGAGCAGTACTTC.

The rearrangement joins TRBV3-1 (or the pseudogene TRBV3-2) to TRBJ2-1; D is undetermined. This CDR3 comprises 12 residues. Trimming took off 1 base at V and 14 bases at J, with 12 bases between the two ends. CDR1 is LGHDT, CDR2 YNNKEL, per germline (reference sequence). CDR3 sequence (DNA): TGTGCCAGCAGCCAAGCGGGTAGAGGCGAGTTCTTC. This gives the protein CASSQAGRGEFF.

The CDR3 region is CASNRGEGNQETQYF. The CDR3 bases are TGTGCCAGCAACCGGGGGGAGGGTAACCAAGAGACCCAGTACTTC. The gene calls are TRBV9 and TRBJ2-5; 7 nucleotides agree with TRBD2. The V gene end was trimmed by 6 bases and the J gene end by 0 bases; junction bases not matched to a gene: 8. CDR1 is SGDLS, CDR2 YYNGEE, per germline. This CDR3 contains 15 residues.

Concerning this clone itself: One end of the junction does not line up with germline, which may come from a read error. As DNA, the CDR3 is TGTGCCATGAGTGGCTCTTTTGGAGAGTACGAGCAGTACTTC. Translated, it gives CAMSGSFGEYEQYF. V usage is TRBV10-3 and J usage is TRBJ2-7; no reliable D call. The CDR3 covers 14 residues. Germline assignment: CDR1 ENHRY and CDR2 SYGVKD.

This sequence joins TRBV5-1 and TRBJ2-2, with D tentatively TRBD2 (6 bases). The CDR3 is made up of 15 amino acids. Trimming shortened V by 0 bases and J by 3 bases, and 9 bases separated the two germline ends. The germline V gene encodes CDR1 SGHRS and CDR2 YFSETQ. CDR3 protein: CASSLDRDYTGELFF. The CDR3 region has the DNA TGCGCCAGCAGCTTGGACCGGGACTACACCGGGGAGCTGTTTTTT.

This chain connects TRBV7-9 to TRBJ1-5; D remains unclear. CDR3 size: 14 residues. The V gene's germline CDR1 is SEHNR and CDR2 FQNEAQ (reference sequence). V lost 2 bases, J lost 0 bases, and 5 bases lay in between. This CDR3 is CASSLSSSNQPQHF. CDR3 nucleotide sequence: TGTGCCAGCAGCTTATCGTCTAGCAATCAGCCCCAGCATTTT.

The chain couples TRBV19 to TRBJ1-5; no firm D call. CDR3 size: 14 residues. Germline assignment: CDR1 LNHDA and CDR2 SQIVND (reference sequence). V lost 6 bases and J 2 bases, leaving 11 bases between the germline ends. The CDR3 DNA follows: TGTGCCAGTAGCCCAGGATTCGGCAATCAGCCCCAGCATTTT. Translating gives CASSPGFGNQPQHF.

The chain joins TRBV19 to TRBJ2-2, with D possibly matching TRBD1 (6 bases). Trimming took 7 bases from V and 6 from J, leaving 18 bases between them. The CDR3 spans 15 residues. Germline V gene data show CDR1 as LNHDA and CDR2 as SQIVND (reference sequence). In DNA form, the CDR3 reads TGTGCCAGTATTTTTTCAGGGGTGATTCCCGGGGAGCTGTTTTTT. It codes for CASIFSGVIPGELFF.

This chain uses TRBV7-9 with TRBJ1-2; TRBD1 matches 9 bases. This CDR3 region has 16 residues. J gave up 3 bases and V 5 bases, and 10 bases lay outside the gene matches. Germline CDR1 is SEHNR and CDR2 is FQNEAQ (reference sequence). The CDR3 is CASSPPGQGPHYGYTF. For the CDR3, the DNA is TGTGCCAGCAGCCCCCCGGGACAGGGCCCTCACTATGGCTACACCTTC. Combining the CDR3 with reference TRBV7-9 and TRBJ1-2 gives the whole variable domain DTGVSQNPRHKITKRGQNVTFRCDPISEHNRLYWYRQTLGQGPEFLTYFQNEAQLEKSRLLSDRFSAERPKGSFSTLEIQRTEQGDSAMYLCASSPPGQGPHYGYTFGSGTRLTVV.

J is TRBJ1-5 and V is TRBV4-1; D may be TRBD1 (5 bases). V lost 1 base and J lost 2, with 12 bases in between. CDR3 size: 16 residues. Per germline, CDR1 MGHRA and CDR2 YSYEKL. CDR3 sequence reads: CASSQAKGLGNQPQHF. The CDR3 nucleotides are TGCGCCAGCAGCCAAGCTAAGGGACTGGGCAATCAGCCCCAGCATTTT.

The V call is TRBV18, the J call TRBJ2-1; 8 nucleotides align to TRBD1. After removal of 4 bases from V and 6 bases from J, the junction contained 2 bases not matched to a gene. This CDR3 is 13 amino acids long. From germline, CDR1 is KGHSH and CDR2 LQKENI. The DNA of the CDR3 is TGTGCCAGCTCACGGGGGACAGGCAATGAGCAGTTCTTC. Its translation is CASSRGTGNEQFF.

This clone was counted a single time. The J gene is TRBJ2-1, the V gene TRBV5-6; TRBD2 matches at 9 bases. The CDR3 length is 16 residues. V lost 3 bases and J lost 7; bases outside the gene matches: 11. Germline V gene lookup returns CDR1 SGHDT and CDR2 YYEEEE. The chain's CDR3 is CASSSGTSTRGNEQFF. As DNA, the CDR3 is TGTGCCAGCAGCTCGGGGACTAGCACCAGAGGAAATGAGCAGTTCTTC.

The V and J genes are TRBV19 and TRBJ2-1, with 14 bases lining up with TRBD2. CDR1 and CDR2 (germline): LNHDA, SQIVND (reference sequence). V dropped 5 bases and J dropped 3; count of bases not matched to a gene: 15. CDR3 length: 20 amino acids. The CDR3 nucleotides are TGTGCCAGTAGTGTCTTGGGAGGGGGACTAGCGGGAGCTTTCTACAATGAGCAGTTCTTC. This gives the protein CASSVLGGGLAGAFYNEQFF.

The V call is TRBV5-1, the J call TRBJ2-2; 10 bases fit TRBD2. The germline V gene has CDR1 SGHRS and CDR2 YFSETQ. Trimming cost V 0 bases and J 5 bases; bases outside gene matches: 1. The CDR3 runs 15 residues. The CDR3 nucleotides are TGCGCCAGCAGCTTGGGGACTAGCGGAACCGGGGAGCTGTTTTTT. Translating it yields CASSLGTSGTGELFF.

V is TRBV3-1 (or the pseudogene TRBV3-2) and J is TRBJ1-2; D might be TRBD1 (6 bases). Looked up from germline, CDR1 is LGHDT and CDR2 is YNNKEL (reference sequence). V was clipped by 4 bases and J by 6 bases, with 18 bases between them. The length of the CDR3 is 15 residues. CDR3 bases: TGTGCCAGCAGCCTGCAGGGGTTTGGTGTTGATGGCTACACCTTC. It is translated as CASSLQGFGVDGYTF.

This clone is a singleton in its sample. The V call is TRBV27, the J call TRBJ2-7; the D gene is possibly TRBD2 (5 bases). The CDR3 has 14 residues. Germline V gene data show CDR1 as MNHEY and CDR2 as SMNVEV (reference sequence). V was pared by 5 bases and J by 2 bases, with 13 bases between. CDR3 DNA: TGTGCCAGCAGTCAAGCCGGGGTAACCTACGAGCAGTACTTC. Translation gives CASSQAGVTYEQYF.

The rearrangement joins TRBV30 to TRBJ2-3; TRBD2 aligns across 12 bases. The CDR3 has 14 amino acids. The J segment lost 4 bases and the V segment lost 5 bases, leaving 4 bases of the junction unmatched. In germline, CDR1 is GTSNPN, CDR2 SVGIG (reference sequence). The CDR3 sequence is CAWGRLAGADTQYF. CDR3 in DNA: TGTGCCTGGGGCAGACTAGCGGGGGCAGATACGCAGTATTTT.

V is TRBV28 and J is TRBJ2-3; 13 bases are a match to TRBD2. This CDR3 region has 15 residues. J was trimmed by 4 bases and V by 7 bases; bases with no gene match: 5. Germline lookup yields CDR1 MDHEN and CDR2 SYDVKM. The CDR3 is CASIGLAGAADTQYF. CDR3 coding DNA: TGTGCCAGCATCGGACTAGCGGGAGCTGCAGATACGCAGTATTTT.

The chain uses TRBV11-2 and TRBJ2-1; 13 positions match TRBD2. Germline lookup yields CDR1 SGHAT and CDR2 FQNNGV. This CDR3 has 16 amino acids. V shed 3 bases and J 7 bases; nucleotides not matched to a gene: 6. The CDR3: CASSFTSGRAWNEQFF. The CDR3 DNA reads TGTGCCAGCAGCTTTACTAGCGGGAGGGCCTGGAATGAGCAGTTCTTC.

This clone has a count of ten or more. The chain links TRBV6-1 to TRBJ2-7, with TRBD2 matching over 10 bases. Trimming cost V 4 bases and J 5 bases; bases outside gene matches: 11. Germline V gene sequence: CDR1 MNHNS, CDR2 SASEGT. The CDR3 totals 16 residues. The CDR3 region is CASSGPSGRAVHEQYF. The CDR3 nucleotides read TGTGCCAGCAGTGGGCCCAGCGGGAGGGCCGTCCACGAGCAGTACTTC.